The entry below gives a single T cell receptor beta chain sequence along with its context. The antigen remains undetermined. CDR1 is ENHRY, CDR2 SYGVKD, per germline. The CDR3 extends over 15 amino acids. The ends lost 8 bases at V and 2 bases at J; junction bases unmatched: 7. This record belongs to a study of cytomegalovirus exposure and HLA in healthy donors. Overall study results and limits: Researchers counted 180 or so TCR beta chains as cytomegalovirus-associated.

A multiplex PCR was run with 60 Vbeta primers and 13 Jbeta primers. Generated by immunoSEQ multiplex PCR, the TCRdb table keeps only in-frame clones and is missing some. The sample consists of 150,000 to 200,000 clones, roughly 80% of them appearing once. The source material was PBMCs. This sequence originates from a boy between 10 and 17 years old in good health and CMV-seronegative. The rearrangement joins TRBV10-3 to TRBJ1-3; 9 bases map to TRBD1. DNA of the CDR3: TGTGCCATCGAGACAGGGGGAGCCACTGGAAACACCATATATTTT. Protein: CAIETGGATGNTIYF.